Presented here are 28 T cell receptor beta chains from one specimen sequenced in a study of T cell responses to AZD1222 COVID-19 vaccine. TCRdb's copy holds only in-frame clones and misses some; the assay was immunoSEQ multiplex PCR. Here the sample spans 55,000 to 80,000 clones, less than 90% being singletons. Source: peripheral blood, taken on day 0 of AZD1222 vaccination. All receptors come from an adult in good health.

The chain has TRBV7-9 and TRBJ1-6; D remains ambiguous. The germline V and J ends were trimmed by 1 base and 8 bases, with 6 bases remaining between them. This CDR3 region has 13 residues. CDR1 and CDR2 (germline): SEHNR, FQNEAQ (reference sequence). CDR3 sequence: CASSLDGYSPLHF. The CDR3 region has the DNA TGTGCCAGCAGCTTAGATGGGTATTCACCCCTCCACTTT.

This chain uses TRBV27 with TRBJ2-7, with D possibly being TRBD2 (6 bases). Deletions cut 5 bases from V and 5 bases from J, with 13 bases between. Germline V gives CDR1 MNHEY, CDR2 SMNVEV (reference sequence). This CDR3 is 13 amino acids long. The CDR3 sequence is CASSGGRDHEQYF. Here the CDR3 DNA reads TGTGCCAGCAGTGGGGGGAGAGACCACGAGCAGTACTTC.

The chain is built from TRBV28 and TRBJ2-2; 9 bases match TRBD1. The CDR3 is 14 residues long. Germline CDR1 and CDR2: MDHEN and SYDVKM. The V gene end was trimmed by 8 bases and the J gene end by 5 bases; junction bases not matched to a gene: 6. CDR3 protein: CASHKGQGTGELFF. The CDR3 coding sequence is TGTGCCAGCCACAAGGGACAGGGAACCGGGGAGCTGTTTTTT. The variable domain in full, with the rest retrieved from reference TRBV28 and TRBJ2-2, is DVKVTQSSRYLVKRTGEKVFLECVQDMDHENMFWYRQDPGLGLRLIYFSYDVKMKEKGDIPEGYSVSREKKERFSLILESASTNQTSMYLCASHKGQGTGELFFGEGSRLTVL.

V is TRBV30 and J is TRBJ2-2; D not certain. The CDR3 loop spans 15 amino acids. The V and J ends lost 2 bases and 0 bases respectively, with 10 bases between them. Germline V CDR1 and CDR2: GTSNPN, SVGIG (reference sequence). CDR3 bases: TGTGCCTGGAGTCATCTCGGGTCGAACACCGGGGAGCTGTTTTTT. Translated, it gives CAWSHLGSNTGELFF. Filled out from reference TRBV30 and TRBJ2-2, the complete variable domain reads SQTIHQWPATLVQPVGSPLSLECTVEGTSNPNLYWYRQAAGRGLQLLFYSVGIGQISSEVPQNLSASRPQDRQFILSSKKLLLSDSGFYLCAWSHLGSNTGELFFGEGSRLTVL.

This chain links TRBV6-4 with TRBJ2-2; D is unclear. In germline, CDR1 is MRHNA, CDR2 SNTAGT. V lost 3 bases and J 4 bases, leaving 12 bases between the germline ends. CDR3 length: 15 residues. Here the CDR3 reads CASSEQRGSTGELFF. For the CDR3, the DNA is TGTGCCAGCAGTGAACAGAGAGGTTCCACCGGGGAGCTGTTTTTT.

V gene TRBV10-3 combines with J gene TRBJ2-3; TRBD2 matches 8 bases. J was trimmed by 3 bases and V by 10 bases; bases with no gene match: 6. CDR3 length: 13 amino acids. Germline loops: CDR1 ENHRY, CDR2 SYGVKD. The CDR3 spells CATREGLTDTQYF. The CDR3 DNA reads TGTGCCACCCGGGAGGGGTTAACAGATACGCAGTATTTT.

V and J are TRBV27 and TRBJ2-5; D not resolved. The V end lost 2 bases, the J end lost 5 bases, and 18 bases lay between the germline ends. The CDR3 sequence is 16 residues long. Germline CDR1 is MNHEY and CDR2 is SMNVEV (reference sequence). CDR3 region: CASSLGSYSVGETQYF. The DNA for the CDR3 is TGTGCCAGCAGTTTAGGATCCTACTCCGTAGGGGAGACCCAGTACTTC.

The genes are TRBV10-2 and TRBJ1-5, with D possibly matching TRBD1 (6 bases). The CDR3 covers 14 residues. The germline gives CDR1 WSHSY, CDR2 SAAADI. V was pared by 2 bases and J by 3 bases, with 8 bases between. The CDR3, as DNA: TGCGCCAGCAGTGAGAGGGGGTACAATCAGCCCCAGCATTTT. Protein sequence: CASSERGYNQPQHF.

CDR3 residues: CAWKEPNTDTQYF. In nucleotides, the CDR3 is TGTGCCTGGAAGGAGCCTAACACAGATACGCAGTATTTT. The chain links TRBV30 to TRBJ2-3; D is uncertain. V was shortened by 4 bases and J by 2 bases, with 10 bases between the two germline ends. In germline, CDR1 is GTSNPN, CDR2 SVGIG (reference sequence). The CDR3 loop spans 13 amino acids.

The rearrangement uses TRBV5-6 and TRBJ2-7; the D call may be TRBD1 or TRBD2 (5 bases each). With 7 bases removed from V and 2 bases from J, the gap between germline ends came to 10 bases. The CDR3 contains 12 residues. The germline gives CDR1 SGHDT, CDR2 YYEEEE. The CDR3 here is CASRGRAYEQYF. The CDR3 coding sequence is TGTGCCAGCCGGGGACGTGCCTACGAGCAGTACTTC.

The count of this clone is one. DNA of the CDR3: TGTGCCAGCAGCAGACAGGGGGTGGCCAATGAGCAGTTCTTC. Translation: CASSRQGVANEQFF. The V gene is TRBV5-5, the J gene TRBJ2-1; 9 positions match TRBD1. Trimming removed 4 bases from V and 6 bases from J; junction bases left unmatched: 5. CDR3 size: 14 residues. Germline V gene data show CDR1 as SGHKS and CDR2 as YYEKEE (reference sequence).

This rearrangement joins TRBV12-3 or TRBV12-4 to TRBJ1-2; D is unresolved. V gave up 4 bases and J gave up 14 bases, with 11 bases separating them. The CDR3 extends over 10 amino acids. The CDR3 nucleotides read TGTGCCAGCAGTTCCAGGTCCCTAACCTTC. Amino acids: CASSSRSLTF.

The chain recombines TRBV4-1 with TRBJ1-5; D is unclear. Trimming removed 1 base from V and 5 bases from J, with 9 bases in between. Germline V CDR1 and CDR2: MGHRA, YSYEKL. The CDR3 covers 14 residues. The CDR3 loop reads CASSQVGGDQPQHF. The DNA for the CDR3 is TGCGCCAGCAGCCAAGTAGGAGGTGATCAGCCCCAGCATTTT.

This chain links TRBV3-1 (or the pseudogene TRBV3-2) with TRBJ1-4, with TRBD1 matching over 8 bases. Trimming at V came to 2 bases and at J to 14 bases, leaving 4 bases not matched to a gene. The CDR3 sequence is 12 residues long. CDR1 LGHDT and CDR2 YNNKEL come from the germline V gene (reference sequence). CDR3 sequence (DNA): TGTGCCAGCAGCCAACTGGACAGGGCTCTGTTTTTT. It encodes CASSQLDRALFF.

The gene calls are TRBV4-1 and TRBJ2-7, with D possibly matching TRBD2 (5 bases). In germline, CDR1 is MGHRA, CDR2 YSYEKL. Trimming took 3 bases from V and 7 from J, leaving 13 bases between them. The CDR3 contains 13 residues. In nucleotides, the CDR3 is TGCGCCAGCAGCCACGGGGTGTTAGAGGAGCAGTACTTC. Amino acid sequence: CASSHGVLEEQYF.

The chain uses TRBV10-3 and TRBJ2-7; D gene ambiguous. Germline V gene data show CDR1 as ENHRY and CDR2 as SYGVKD. V was cut by 7 bases and J by 3 bases, with 13 bases left in between. This CDR3 is built from 13 residues. CDR3 loop: CAINNGPSYEQYF. The CDR3 nucleotides are TGTGCCATCAATAACGGTCCAAGCTACGAGCAGTACTTC.

The V gene is TRBV10-3, the J gene TRBJ2-7; 9 bases map to TRBD1. Trimming cost V 2 bases and J 2 bases; bases outside gene matches: 4. Germline V CDR1 and CDR2: ENHRY, SYGVKD. This CDR3 region has 15 residues. The CDR3 DNA follows: TGTGCCATCAGTGAGCCGACAGGGGGGGCCTACGAGCAGTACTTC. This gives the protein CAISEPTGGAYEQYF.

This chain links TRBV30 with TRBJ1-2; TRBD1 matches 7 bases. Germline lookup yields CDR1 GTSNPN and CDR2 SVGIG (reference sequence). This CDR3 comprises 14 residues. Germline trimming cut 7 bases from V and 5 bases from J; bases unmatched to any gene: 13. CDR3 bases: TGTGCCTTAGGGGGGGGACAGAATTCTTATGGCTACACCTTC. It yields the protein CALGGGQNSYGYTF.

The chain combines TRBV5-1 with TRBJ1-1; 7 bases are shared with TRBD1. Germline CDR1 and CDR2: SGHRS and YFSETQ. The CDR3 runs 14 residues. The V gene end was trimmed by 4 bases and the J gene end by 1 base; junction bases not matched to a gene: 4. The CDR3 loop reads CASSAGQTNTEAFF. The CDR3 DNA sequence: TGCGCCAGCAGCGCGGGACAGACGAACACTGAAGCTTTCTTT.

The V call is TRBV7-2, the J call TRBJ1-6; no reliable D call. Germline V gives CDR1 SGHTA, CDR2 FQGNSA. The CDR3 contains 13 residues. V was pared by 4 bases and J by 9 bases, with 10 bases between. The CDR3 loop reads CASSSAGGSPLHF. CDR3 coding DNA: TGTGCCAGCAGCTCGGCGGGAGGTTCACCCCTCCACTTT.

The V and J genes are TRBV28 and TRBJ2-7, with D unclear. The CDR3 runs 13 residues. Trimming took off 2 bases at V and 5 bases at J, with 10 bases between the two ends. Per germline, CDR1 MDHEN and CDR2 SYDVKM. CDR3 sequence reads: CASSLGLENEQYF. CDR3 nucleotides: TGTGCCAGCAGTTTAGGTCTCGAGAACGAGCAGTACTTC.

The chain couples TRBV6-5 to TRBJ1-1, with D tentatively TRBD1 (5 bases). This CDR3 contains 14 residues. The germline CDR1 and CDR2 sequences are MNHEY and SVGAGI. Trimming left V 5 bases short and J 5 bases short, with 15 bases between. CDR3 residues: CASSMQGGSTEAFF. CDR3 nucleotides: TGTGCCAGCAGTATGCAGGGAGGATCGACTGAAGCTTTCTTT.

The CDR3 DNA reads as TGTGCCAGCAGTGAAGGGTTTTGGGTAGCGGGGAGGAAAGGGCACAATGAGCAGTTCTTC. Translating gives CASSEGFWVAGRKGHNEQFF. The J gene is TRBJ2-1, the V gene TRBV6-1; 8 bases line up with TRBD2. V was pared by 1 base and J by 5 bases, with 19 bases of the junction left unmatched. The length of the CDR3 is 20 residues. CDR1 and CDR2 (germline): MNHNS, SASEGT.

The rearrangement uses TRBV6-5 and TRBJ1-5; D ambiguous. Trimming cost V 6 bases and J 6 bases, with 9 bases left between them. Germline V gene lookup returns CDR1 MNHEY and CDR2 SVGAGI. The CDR3 is 12 residues long. This CDR3 is CASRARGQPQHF. In DNA form, the CDR3 reads TGTGCCAGCAGAGCCCGGGGTCAGCCCCAGCATTTT.

The DNA of the CDR3 is TGTGCCATCAGTGAGTCGTTCAGAGGCTCCTACAATGAGCAGTTCTTC. Translating gives CAISESFRGSYNEQFF. The chain carries TRBV10-3 and TRBJ2-1; D is uncertain. V lost 0 bases and J lost 0, with 9 bases in between. Germline V gene sequence: CDR1 ENHRY, CDR2 SYGVKD. The CDR3 totals 16 residues.

The chain has TRBV18 and TRBJ2-7; D may be TRBD1 (5 bases). The CDR3 length is 14 residues. Germline CDR1 and CDR2: KGHSH and LQKENI. V was cut by 3 bases and J by 2 bases, with 11 bases left in between. This CDR3 reads CASSPRQGPYEQYF. In DNA, the CDR3 is TGTGCCAGCTCACCTCGGCAGGGCCCCTACGAGCAGTACTTC.

The chain couples TRBV2 to TRBJ1-2; D unresolved. This CDR3 region has 12 residues. Germline values: CDR1 SNHLY, CDR2 FYNNEI. Trimming took off 8 bases at V and 5 bases at J, with 12 bases between the two ends. CDR3 DNA sequence: TGTGCCAGCGGTCAGGAATTTTATGGCTACACCTTC. Translating it yields CASGQEFYGYTF.

The rearrangement uses TRBV5-1 and TRBJ1-4; TRBD1 agrees at 8 bases. Trimming took 0 bases from V and 7 from J; bases not matched to a gene: 8. Per the germline V gene, CDR1 is SGHRS and CDR2 is YFSETQ. The CDR3 has 16 amino acids. DNA for the CDR3: TGCGCCAGCAGCTTGGGTTCCCAGGGGGCCTTTGAAAAACTGTTTTTT. It encodes CASSLGSQGAFEKLFF.